This T cell receptor beta chain is from a study of cytomegalovirus exposure and HLA in healthy donors. This clone was detected once. Its cognate antigen is unknown. Study findings and constraints: The CMV antigen specificity of a few CMV-associated chains was confirmed through in vitro analysis. Diagnosis of cytomegalovirus status made by the classifier reportedly showed high specificity and sensitivity. Researchers catalogued about 150 TCR beta chains as cytomegalovirus-associated.

This CDR3 has 14 amino acids. Trimming removed 0 bases at V and 2 bases at J, with 8 bases between. The germline CDR1 and CDR2 sequences are SGDLS and YYNGEE. The repertoire was sequenced with immunoSEQ multiplex PCR; TCRdb's copy has only in-frame clones and lacks some. The sample includes under 100,000 clones, more than 70% of them seen just once. The sequence was obtained from a woman aged 18-29 years in good health and CMV-seropositive. The sequencing input was PBMCs. J is TRBJ2-5 and V is TRBV9, with D perhaps matching TRBD2 (5 bases). CDR3 sequence reads: CASSVGAVQETQYF. The CDR3 DNA is TGTGCCAGCAGCGTAGGAGCGGTTCAAGAGACCCAGTACTTC.